Listed here are 7 T cell receptor beta chains from one sample, sequenced in a study of blood T cell repertoires in COVID-19. Clones were sequenced by immunoSEQ multiplex PCR, and TCRdb holds only the in-frame ones, with some missing. The table lists tens of thousands of clones, roughly 84% of them singletons. Sequencing was carried out using peripheral blood. These receptors were collected from a human donor in a cohort sampled during active COVID-19.

The chain employs TRBV6-5 and TRBJ2-4; D may be TRBD2 (6 bases). The CDR3 contains 15 residues. Germline loops: CDR1 MNHEY, CDR2 SVGAGI. The germline V and J ends were trimmed by 8 bases and 0 bases, with 14 bases remaining between them. The CDR3 nucleotides are TGTGCCAGCGCCGGGACTCCCCTAGCCAAAAACATTCAGTACTTC. Translated: CASAGTPLAKNIQYF.

V gene TRBV6-5 combines with J gene TRBJ2-2; 8 bases map to TRBD1. Trimming at V came to 8 bases and at J to 2 bases, leaving 1 base not matched to a gene. This CDR3 contains 13 residues. From germline, CDR1 is MNHEY and CDR2 SVGAGI. CDR3 nucleotides: TGTGCCAGCGACAGGGGAAACACCGGGGAGCTGTTTTTT. This encodes CASDRGNTGELFF.

The chain has TRBV13 and TRBJ1-2, with a weak D call TRBD1 (5 bases). CDR3 length: 15 amino acids. The V gene's germline CDR1 is PRHDT and CDR2 FYEKMQ (reference sequence). Between the trimmed V and J ends, which lost 7 bases and 3 bases, there was a span of 18 bases. The CDR3 DNA reads TGTGCCAGCAAAGAACAGACTGCGGGGGACTATGGCTACACCTTC. This encodes CASKEQTAGDYGYTF.

The gene calls are TRBV7-9 and TRBJ1-5; D gene ambiguous. The CDR3 is made up of 15 amino acids. Germline-derived CDR1 and CDR2 are SEHNR and FQNEAQ (reference sequence). Trimming stripped 5 bases from V and 2 bases from J, with 13 bases between. The CDR3 coding sequence is TGTGCCAGCAGCCCCCCAGGTAGTGGCAATCAGCCCCAGCATTTT. Its translation is CASSPPGSGNQPQHF.

V gene TRBV5-1 combines with J gene TRBJ2-1, with 13 bases fitting TRBD2. In germline, CDR1 is SGHRS, CDR2 YFSETQ. The V and J ends lost 4 bases and 9 bases, in that order; junction bases with no gene match: 10. The CDR3 runs 16 residues. The CDR3 loop reads CASSRSGLAGVAEQFF. The CDR3 region has the DNA TGCGCCAGCAGCAGAAGCGGACTAGCGGGGGTGGCTGAGCAGTTCTTC. Supplemented by reference TRBV5-1 and TRBJ2-1, the full variable domain reads KAGVTQTPRYLIKTRGQQVTLSCSPISGHRSVSWYQQTPGQGLQFLFEYFSETQRNKGNFPGRFSGRQFSNSRSEMNVSTLELGDSALYLCASSRSGLAGVAEQFFGPGTRLTVL.

The rearrangement uses TRBV27 and TRBJ2-7; 11 nucleotides match TRBD2. This CDR3 has 16 amino acids. Germline-derived CDR1 and CDR2 are MNHEY and SMNVEV (reference sequence). The junction had 8 bases not matched to a gene; V was cut back by 0 bases and J by 7 bases. In DNA form, the CDR3 reads TGTGCCAGCAGTTTATCTGAACGACTAGCGGGGCAGGAGCAGTACTTC. Translating gives CASSLSERLAGQEQYF.

The gene calls are TRBV9 and TRBJ1-3; tentatively, D is TRBD1 (6 bases). Germline CDR1 and CDR2: SGDLS and YYNGEE. The CDR3 sequence is 17 residues long. V gave up 4 bases and J gave up 0 bases, with 17 bases separating them. The CDR3, as DNA: TGTGCCAGCAGCCCGTCAGGGGTAACCTCCTCTGGAAACACCATATATTTT. As protein: CASSPSGVTSSGNTIYF.